These T cell receptor beta chains were read from a single sample in a study of cytomegalovirus exposure and HLA in healthy donors. Data came from immunoSEQ multiplex PCR; TCRdb stores just in-frame clones and leaves some out. The top ten clones hold about 3.9% of a sample with 120,000 or so clones, 65% to 80% of them seen once. Sequenced sample: PBMCs. The source of these receptors is a human donor in good health. CDR3s include the opening cysteine and the closing phenylalanine or tryptophan. Fields, in order: D gene, clone size, V gene, J gene, CDR3 DNA, CDR3 protein. The D gene is left open where the match is weak. Where a row states a size, it is once, few, many or the class of an expanded clone; other rows omit it.

D: -; size: -; V: TRBV10-3; J: TRBJ2-5; DNA: TGTGCCAGCAGGGGAGCTCGTGAGACCCAGTACTTC; CDR3: CASRGARETQYF
D: -; size: -; V: TRBV5-1; J: TRBJ1-2; DNA: TGCGCCAGCAGCCCCGCGGGTCCCGGAGGCTACACCTTC; CDR3: CASSPAGPGGYTF
D: -; size: once; V: TRBV15; J: TRBJ2-7; DNA: TGTGCCACCAGCAGAGCTAGAGGGACCTACGAGCAGTACTTC; CDR3: CATSRARGTYEQYF
D: TRBD2; size: once; V: TRBV11-3; J: TRBJ2-1; DNA: TGTGCCAGCAGCTTAATTGTCGGACTAGCGAACAATGAGCAGTTCTTC; CDR3: CASSLIVGLANNEQFF
D: -; size: once; V: TRBV14; J: TRBJ1-2; DNA: TGTGCCAGCAGCCAATGGAGCTCAGCCTATGGCTACACCTTC; CDR3: CASSQWSSAYGYTF
D: -; size: few; V: TRBV10-2; J: TRBJ2-7; DNA: TGCGCCAGCGGGGGGGGCGGGACCTCCTACGAGCAGTACTTC; CDR3: CASGGGGTSYEQYF
D: -; size: few; V: TRBV5-1; J: TRBJ1-3; DNA: TGCGCCAGCAGCTTGGACGGGGTAATCTCTGGAAACACCATATATTTT; CDR3: CASSLDGVISGNTIYF
D: TRBD2; size: -; V: TRBV30; J: TRBJ2-5; DNA: TGTGCCTGGAGTCCGAGACGACTAGCGGGAGGAGAGACCCAGTACTTC; CDR3: CAWSPRRLAGGETQYF
D: TRBD1; size: few; V: TRBV7-8; J: TRBJ2-6; DNA: TGTGCCAGCAGCCATGTCGGACAGGGGGATTATGGTGGGGCCAACGTCCTGACTTTC; CDR3: CASSHVGQGDYGGANVLTF
D: -; size: -; V: TRBV11-2; J: TRBJ1-1; DNA: TGTGCCAGCAGCCCAGAAAGGGGCACTGAAGCTTTCTTT; CDR3: CASSPERGTEAFF
D: TRBD2; size: -; V: TRBV28; J: TRBJ2-2; DNA: TGTGCCAGCAGCGACATACTAGCGGCGAACACCGGGGAGCTGTTTTTT; CDR3: CASSDILAANTGELFF
D: -; size: -; V: TRBV6-6; J: TRBJ1-5; DNA: TGTGCCAGCAGTTACGGGGCCAGGCCTAGCAATCAGCCCCAGCATTTT; CDR3: CASSYGARPSNQPQHF
D: TRBD2; size: -; V: TRBV2; J: TRBJ2-2; DNA: TGTGCCAGCAGACCTGGGGCTAGCGGGAGCGGGGAGCTGTTTTTT; CDR3: CASRPGASGSGELFF
D: -; size: -; V: TRBV27; J: TRBJ1-5; DNA: TGTGCCAGCAGTTTCTCCGCACAGGGTCATCAGCCCCAGCATTTT; CDR3: CASSFSAQGHQPQHF
D: -; size: few; V: TRBV6-1; J: TRBJ2-1; DNA: TGTGCCAGCAGTGAAGCAGAGTCAAGCTCCTACAATGAGCAGTTCTTC; CDR3: CASSEAESSSYNEQFF
D: TRBD1; size: few; V: TRBV7-8; J: TRBJ2-4; DNA: TGTGCCAGCAGCTTAGCGCAGGGGGCAAATAGAAACATTCAGTACTTC; CDR3: CASSLAQGANRNIQYF
D: -; size: -; V: TRBV6-1; J: TRBJ1-3; DNA: TGTGCCAGCAGCGAAAGCTGGATCGGGGGAAACACCATATATTTT; CDR3: CASSESWIGGNTIYF
D: TRBD2; size: -; V: TRBV9; J: TRBJ2-1; DNA: TGTGCCAGCGGGACTAGCGGTTACAATGAGCAGTTCTTC; CDR3: CASGTSGYNEQFF
D: -; size: -; V: TRBV6-1; J: TRBJ1-5; DNA: TGTGCCAGCAAGGGGGTCGGATCGGGTCGTCAGCCCCAGCATTTT; CDR3: CASKGVGSGRQPQHF
D: TRBD1; size: -; V: TRBV5-1; J: TRBJ1-2; DNA: TGCGCCAGCAGCTTGGAGACAGGGAAGAATAACTATGGCTACACCTTC; CDR3: CASSLETGKNNYGYTF
D: TRBD1; size: -; V: TRBV28; J: TRBJ1-4; DNA: TGTGCCAGCAGCCTCACAGGGGGGACGGCTAATGAAAAACTGTTTTTT; CDR3: CASSLTGGTANEKLFF
D: -; size: once; V: TRBV27; J: TRBJ1-6; DNA: TGTGCCAGCAGCCGGTATAATTCACCCCTCCACTTT; CDR3: CASSRYNSPLHF